This T cell receptor (beta chain) was sequenced for a study of cytomegalovirus exposure and HLA in healthy donors. Study details: Within the Caucasian-associated ancestry cluster were about 81% of the roughly 360 genotyped donors. Broader study findings: Previous analysis showed most TCR beta V segments were productive about 87% or about 30% of the time. Presence/absence results assume similar sequencing depth per donor, which may not hold. TRBV6-2, TRBV6-3 and some other V segments were excluded as indistinguishable.

V dropped 4 bases and J dropped 0 bases, with 14 bases sitting between them. This CDR3 has 16 residues. In germline, CDR1 is SGDLS, CDR2 YYNGEE. A remark on this clone: The antigen is unknown.

Use of 60 Vbeta and 13 Jbeta primers characterized the PCR. TCRdb keeps only in-frame clones here, not all; method: immunoSEQ multiplex PCR. The sample has 100,000 to 150,000 clones, 74% seen once; the top ten hold 3% to 5%. The sequencing sample was made of PBMCs. This receptor was obtained from a man in his forties in good health and CMV-seropositive. The chain employs TRBV9 and TRBJ1-3; tentatively, D is TRBD1 (6 bases). The CDR3 is CASSPGGGHSGNTIYF. The CDR3 region has the DNA TGTGCCAGCAGCCCCGGGGGGGGCCACTCTGGAAACACCATATATTTT.